This T cell receptor beta chain derives from a study of cytomegalovirus exposure and HLA in healthy donors. Study-level background: From HLA-typed donors, an early data release held about 92 million unique TCRs.

PCR primers comprised 60 Vbeta and 13 Jbeta primers. The data were produced by immunoSEQ multiplex PCR, yet TCRdb's version contains in-frame clones alone and is incomplete. Counted here are around 210,000 clones, 70% to 90% occurring once; the ten biggest clones make up roughly 0.26%. Study-wide results and caveats: Researchers catalogued 150 or so TCR beta chains as cytomegalovirus-associated. Most TCR beta V segments were productive about 87% or about 30% of the time in an earlier analysis. The classifier reportedly diagnosed cytomegalovirus status with high sensitivity and specificity.

CDR1 is LNHDA, CDR2 SQIVND, per germline (reference sequence). The CDR3 loop spans 15 amino acids. V lost 5 bases to trimming and J lost 4 bases; unmatched junction nucleotides: 6. Comment on this clone: The antigen remains undetermined.

The specimen was PBMCs. The source of this sequence is a girl aged 2-15 years in good health and CMV-seronegative. This chain connects TRBV19 to TRBJ2-1, with TRBD2 matching over 9 bases. The CDR3, as DNA: TGTGCCAGTAGTTCCCTAGCGGGGTCTTACAATGAGCAGTTCTTC. Amino acid sequence: CASSSLAGSYNEQFF.